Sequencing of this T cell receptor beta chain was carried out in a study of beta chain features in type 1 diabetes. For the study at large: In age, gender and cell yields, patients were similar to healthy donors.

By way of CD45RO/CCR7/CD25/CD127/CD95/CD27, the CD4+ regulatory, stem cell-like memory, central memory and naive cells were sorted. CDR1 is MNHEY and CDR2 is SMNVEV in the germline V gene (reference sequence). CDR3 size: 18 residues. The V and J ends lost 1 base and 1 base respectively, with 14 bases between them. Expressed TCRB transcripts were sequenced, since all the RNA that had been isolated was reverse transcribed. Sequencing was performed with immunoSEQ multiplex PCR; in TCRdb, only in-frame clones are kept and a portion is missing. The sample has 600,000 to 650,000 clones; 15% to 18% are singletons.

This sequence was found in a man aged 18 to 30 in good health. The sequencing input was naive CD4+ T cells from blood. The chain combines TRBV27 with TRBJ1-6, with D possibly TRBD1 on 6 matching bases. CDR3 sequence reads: CASSLFDPGASYNSPLHF. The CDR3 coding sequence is TGTGCCAGCAGTTTATTCGATCCGGGGGCTTCCTATAATTCACCCCTCCACTTT.